This T cell receptor beta chain was recovered during a study of blood T cells in healthy people across ages (dated by TCRdb to between 2015 and 2016). Regarding the research as a whole: In model experiments, roughly one uniquely barcoded TCR beta cDNA molecule per two T cells was captured by template switching. The study measured age-related changes in TCR beta repertoire diversity using deep sequencing normalized with unique cDNA molecular identifiers. Using the same blood draw, the study looked at two additional independent replicas of 1 million unique cDNA reads for two donors, one aged 18 to 30 and the other aged 80 or older. Donors were grouped into four age groups: young (average roughly 15 years), middle-aged (roughly 37), aged (roughly 62) and long-lived (roughly 80). Donors of different ages were randomly distributed across sequencing lanes to avoid experimental bias. Study-wide conclusions, independent of this receptor: As age increased, observed TCR beta diversity per million T cells dropped in a roughly linear way, and a significant reduction was already evident by age around 41. Donor CMV infection status was unknown, potentially confounding age-related changes in expanded clonotypes. Estimates of total diversity based on one million sequenced T cells were considered lower bounds and underestimates. Conclusive comparison of naive and antigen-experienced compartments was prevented by the profiling of bulk unsorted PBMCs. Compared with the aged group, the long-lived group had more naive CD4+ T cells, fewer expanded clones and increased TCR diversity, a pattern suggesting age selection. Observed TCR beta diversity correlated strongly with the percentage of naive T cells measured by flow cytometry.

In the germline V gene (reference sequence), CDR1 corresponds to LGHDT and CDR2 to YNNKEL. From the cysteine up to the phenylalanine, the CDR3 has a length of 13 residues. Kept here is only the CDR3 DNA, which spans 39 bases and is read in frame from base 1. V and J lose 3 bases and 2 bases, and a span of 7 bases separates them. Systemically healthy Caucasian individuals from Russia, around 38 in total and aged about 6 to 90 years, were included as donors. Ten milliliters of peripheral blood were collected from each donor into EDTA-treated Vacutainer tubes. Ficoll-Paque density-gradient centrifugation was used to isolate PBMCs, with at least 6 million per sample. Total RNA, at least 5.5 micrograms per sample, was extracted from PBMCs with Trizol reagent. Naive CD45RAhigh/CD27high T cell percentages were measured by flow cytometry on a PBMC aliquot from every donor. The protocol used for the library was 5' RACE. The run used an Illumina HiSeq 2500. A second roughly 7 to 11 cycle PCR used a sample-barcoded 5' primer and a J-beta primer mix. A unique molecular identifier was introduced onto each TCR beta cDNA molecule by a template-switch 5' adaptor carrying 12 random nucleotides. Each sample yielded at least 2.5 million CDR3-containing paired-end reads. First-strand cDNA synthesis was performed from all RNA using the Mint cDNA synthesis kit, with priming by a TRBC-specific oligonucleotide. After uracil-DNA glycosylase treatment, a first 18-cycle PCR used universal primers M1SS and BC2_uni_R on all cDNA. The paper's processing steps were these. For normalization, 1 million high-quality reads, each with a distinct molecular identifier, were randomly selected from each sample. Reads sharing molecular identifiers were discarded rather than binned into consensus sequences. MiTCR, set to a Q25 quality threshold and the strictest error-elimination algorithm, was used for CDR3 identification, clonotype clustering and error correction. A nonparametric unseen species model using Euler transformation provided a lower-bound estimate of total TCR beta diversity. The public reads were run again by TCRdb, first through fastp at Q25 and then through MiXCR, and only productive beta chains were kept. Records with the same CDR3 protein are collapsed into one entry carrying the most frequent genes and DNA. V and J calls and clone size were set by TCRdb, not the authors. For this sample there are fewer than 1,000,000 distinct CDR3 sequences; 44% appear just once. Approximately 20% of the sample is taken by the ten largest.

This clonotype occurred a few times. Its antigen remains unidentified. It has no much larger one-base neighbor in the sample; base qualities were not kept. The receptor chain draws on TRBV3-1 and TRBJ1-2, with the D gene too uncertain to name. The sequence derives from a man aged 55 to 70 in good health. The sample was blood. The nucleotides are TGTGCCAGCAGCCAGGTACTAAACTATGGCTACACCTTC. This codes for CASSQVLNYGYTF.